This record covers a single TCR beta chain. Its specificity is not known. This sample is part of a study of shared clonotypes between healthy human individuals. Study-level results: What limited the represented genetic and exposure-history diversity was the small number of donors. Naive subsets typically showed greater estimated richness than memory subsets. When naive CD4 clonotypes were compared across four donors, around 4.6% were shared. Sharing of clonotypes among donors was expected to vary with sequencing depth.

The germline V gene has CDR1 SNHLY and CDR2 FYNNEI. CDR3 length: 15 residues. The V gene lost 1 base and the J gene lost 7 bases, with 14 bases spanning the gap. Sequencing was performed with immunoSEQ multiplex PCR; in TCRdb, only in-frame clones are kept and a portion is missing. The data contain around 2.3 million clones, almost 96% of them singletons. The clonotype originates from a man younger than 35 in good health. The chain is built from TRBV2 and TRBJ2-4; possible D gene TRBD2, 5 bases. Sequencing was carried out using naive CD4+ T cells sorted from blood. The subset was: CD45RA+ positively selected. The CDR3 bases are TGTGCCAGCAGTGAAGGGCTGCCACCGGGGAACATTCAGTACTTC. Translating gives CASSEGLPPGNIQYF.